A single sample gave rise to the 32 T cell receptor beta chains below, sequenced in a study of cytomegalovirus exposure and HLA in healthy donors. The PCR had 60 Vbeta and 13 Jbeta primers. Data came from immunoSEQ multiplex PCR; TCRdb stores just in-frame clones and leaves some out. This table has around 55,000 clones, around 79% appearing once. The material sequenced was PBMCs. The receptors were gathered from a female donor in good health and CMV-seronegative.

This clone was detected only a few times. The chain joins TRBV15 to TRBJ1-3; D might be TRBD1 (6 bases). The CDR3 is 15 amino acids. Germline V gene sequence: CDR1 LNHNV, CDR2 YYDKDF (reference sequence). V was shortened by 0 bases and J by 4 bases, with 10 bases between the two germline ends. The CDR3 sequence: CATSREAGVGNTIYF. The DNA for the CDR3 is TGTGCCACCAGCAGAGAGGCAGGGGTGGGAAACACCATATATTTT.

The chain couples TRBV27 to TRBJ2-7, with D maybe TRBD1 (6 bases). Germline CDR1 reads MNHEY; CDR2 reads SMNVEV (reference sequence). V was trimmed by 4 bases and J by 3 bases, leaving 19 bases between them. The CDR3 has 16 residues. In DNA form, the CDR3 reads TGTGCCAGCAGTTCACAATCCGGGACAACTAACTACGAGCAGTACTTC. Protein: CASSSQSGTTNYEQYF.

This clone was detected only a few times. This rearrangement joins TRBV27 to TRBJ2-5; 13 bases line up with TRBD2. Germline V gene data show CDR1 as MNHEY and CDR2 as SMNVEV (reference sequence). The V and J ends lost 5 bases and 5 bases, in that order; junction bases with no gene match: 5. The CDR3 is 15 residues long. This CDR3 is CASSRLAGGRETQYF. CDR3 bases: TGTGCCAGCAGTCGACTAGCGGGGGGCAGGGAGACCCAGTACTTC.

This clone has a single count. The V call is TRBV9, the J call TRBJ1-4, with 7 bases matching TRBD1. Germline CDR1 reads SGDLS; CDR2 reads YYNGEE. The CDR3 runs to 15 residues. V lost 4 bases and J lost 8; bases outside the gene matches: 11. The CDR3: CASSSNGQGDEKLFF. The CDR3 DNA sequence: TGTGCCAGCAGCAGCAATGGGCAGGGGGACGAAAAACTGTTTTTT.

V usage is TRBV15 and J usage is TRBJ2-7; TRBD1 matches at 7 bases. CDR3 length: 14 amino acids. Trimming cost V 5 bases and J 4 bases; bases outside gene matches: 8. Germline lookup yields CDR1 LNHNV and CDR2 YYDKDF (reference sequence). CDR3 sequence: CATSVKRQGYEQYF. As DNA, the CDR3 is TGTGCCACCAGCGTAAAACGACAGGGTTACGAGCAGTACTTC.

This rearrangement joins TRBV28 to TRBJ2-2; 8 bases match TRBD1. Germline-derived CDR1 and CDR2 are MDHEN and SYDVKM. The V segment lost 1 base and the J segment 3 bases; nucleotides outside the gene matches: 7. This CDR3 region has 17 residues. In nucleotides, the CDR3 is TGTGCCAGCAGTTTATCCCCAGGGGGCGGCGACACCGGGGAGCTGTTTTTT. It specifies CASSLSPGGGDTGELFF.

This chain links TRBV21-1 with TRBJ2-1; the DNA was not used to check the table's D call, TRBD2. TRBV21-1 is noted as a pseudogene. This CDR3 is 17 amino acids long. CDR3: CASSKEVPTSSYNEQFF. The CDR3 region has the DNA TGTGCCAGCAGCAAAGAGGTCCCTACTAGCTCCTACAATGAGCAGTTCTTC.

The chain recombines TRBV28 with TRBJ2-6; possibly TRBD1 for D (5 bases). The V gene lost 6 bases and the J gene lost 1 base, with 16 bases spanning the gap. The CDR3 has 17 residues. Germline lookup yields CDR1 MDHEN and CDR2 SYDVKM. The CDR3 coding sequence is TGTGCCAGCAGGGCCTATACCAGGGCATCTGGGGCCAACGTCCTGACTTTC. This sequence encodes CASRAYTRASGANVLTF. The full variable domain, with the rest looked up from reference TRBV28 and TRBJ2-6, is DVKVTQSSRYLVKRTGEKVFLECVQDMDHENMFWYRQDPGLGLRLIYFSYDVKMKEKGDIPEGYSVSREKKERFSLILESASTNQTSMYLCASRAYTRASGANVLTFGAGSRLTVL.

The gene calls are TRBV5-5 and TRBJ1-6, with TRBD1 matching over 8 bases. V shed 6 bases and J 6 bases; nucleotides not matched to a gene: 14. The CDR3 extends over 17 amino acids. Germline CDR1 SGHKS, CDR2 YYEKEE (reference sequence). CDR3 sequence: CASKKNQGAEANSPLHF. The CDR3 DNA reads as TGTGCCAGCAAAAAGAACCAGGGGGCAGAAGCTAATTCACCCCTCCACTTT.

To note about this clone: Different DNA sequences within this sample yield the same CDR3. This CDR3 is CASSPGSSYEQYF. The CDR3 coding sequence is TGTGCCAGCAGCCCGGGGAGTTCCTACGAGCAGTACTTC. This chain joins TRBV9 and TRBJ2-7, with D tentatively TRBD2 (5 bases). This CDR3 contains 13 residues. The germline CDR1 and CDR2 sequences are SGDLS and YYNGEE. V lost 4 bases to trimming and J lost 1 base, with 9 bases between them. The full variable domain, with the rest looked up from reference TRBV9 and TRBJ2-7, is DSGVTQTPKHLITATGQRVTLRCSPRSGDLSVYWYQQSLDQGLQFLIQYYNGEERAKGNILERFSAQQFPDLHSELNLSSLELGDSALYFCASSPGSSYEQYFGPGTRLTVT.

This clone was counted only a few times. The chain carries TRBV18 and TRBJ2-7; 12 bases line up with TRBD1. CDR1 and CDR2 from the germline V gene are KGHSH and LQKENI. The CDR3 consists of 14 residues. The junction had 6 bases not matched to a gene; V was cut back by 6 bases and J by 6 bases. The CDR3: CASSPGTGGGEQYF. CDR3 DNA sequence: TGTGCCAGCTCTCCCGGGACAGGGGGCGGCGAGCAGTACTTC. The variable domain in full, completed from reference TRBV18 and TRBJ2-7, reads NAGVMQNPRHLVRRRGQEARLRCSPMKGHSHVYWYRQLPEEGLKFMVYLQKENIIDESGMPKERFSAEFPKEGPSILRIQQVVRGDSAAYFCASSPGTGGGEQYFGPGTRLTVT.

This clone has a handful of counts. The V and J genes are TRBV7-2 and TRBJ2-3; TRBD1 is a possible D gene (5 bases). The CDR3 totals 13 residues. V was cut by 2 bases and J by 5 bases, with 8 bases left in between. Looked up from germline, CDR1 is SGHTA and CDR2 is FQGNSA. This CDR3 reads CASSLQGQDTQYF. In DNA, the CDR3 is TGTGCCAGCAGCTTACAGGGTCAAGATACGCAGTATTTT.

The chain is built from TRBV15 and TRBJ1-4, with TRBD1 matching over 7 bases. The CDR3 length is 14 residues. Germline V gives CDR1 LNHNV, CDR2 YYDKDF (reference sequence). V lost 1 base, J lost 8 bases, and 4 bases stayed unmatched. The DNA for the CDR3 is TGTGCCACCAGCAGAGTTGCAGGGGGAGAAAAACTGTTTTTT. This translates into CATSRVAGGEKLFF. Based on the CDR3 plus reference TRBV15 and TRBJ1-4, the full variable domain is DAMVIQNPRYQVTQFGKPVTLSCSQTLNHNVMYWYQQKSSQAPKLLFHYYDKDFNNEADTPDNFQSRRPNTSFCFLDIRSPGLGDTAMYLCATSRVAGGEKLFFGSGTQLSVL.

This clone came up a few times. The chain has TRBV7-9 and TRBJ1-2; D perhaps matches TRBD1 (6 bases). Germline loops: CDR1 SEHNR, CDR2 FQNEAQ (reference sequence). V was pared by 5 bases and J by 4 bases, with 23 bases between. The CDR3 is 17 residues long. The DNA for the CDR3 is TGTGCCAGCAGCCCCGGGCTGCAGGGGAACTGGGCCTATGGCTACACCTTC. Protein: CASSPGLQGNWAYGYTF.

V is TRBV7-2 and J is TRBJ2-3, with D uncertain. Germline CDR1 and CDR2: SGHTA and FQGNSA. V dropped 4 bases and J dropped 2 bases, with 4 bases sitting between them. There are 12 residues in the CDR3. CDR3 region: CASSWLTDTQYF. DNA of the CDR3: TGTGCCAGCAGCTGGCTCACAGATACGCAGTATTTT.

The CDR3, as DNA: TGTGCCAGCAGCTTTGAGATGGGGACTAGCGGGGAGACCCAGTACTTC. Its protein is CASSFEMGTSGETQYF. The chain couples TRBV7-2 to TRBJ2-5, with 12 bases identical to TRBD2. The junction had 7 bases not matched to a gene; V was cut back by 3 bases and J by 5 bases. This CDR3 spans 16 amino acids. The germline V gene encodes CDR1 SGHTA and CDR2 FQGNSA.

This clone was seen only once. The V and J genes are TRBV5-5 and TRBJ2-1, with 11 bases identical to TRBD1. V lost 4 bases, J lost 7 bases, and 7 bases stayed unmatched. Germline V gene data show CDR1 as SGHKS and CDR2 as YYEKEE (reference sequence). The CDR3 sequence is 15 residues long. The CDR3 loop reads CASSRARDRGNEQFF. The CDR3 region has the DNA TGTGCCAGCAGCCGAGCCCGGGACAGGGGGAATGAGCAGTTCTTC.

A single count supports this clone. The chain recombines TRBV25-1 with TRBJ2-7, with TRBD2 as a possible D gene (6 bases). CDR3 length: 14 amino acids. V gave up 1 base and J gave up 3 bases, with 10 bases separating them. Germline values: CDR1 MGHDK, CDR2 SYGVNS. The CDR3, as DNA: TGTGCCAGCAGTGAATGGACTACTAACTACGAGCAGTACTTC. Its translation is CASSEWTTNYEQYF.

The chain carries TRBV14 and TRBJ2-1, with 9 bases identical to TRBD2. CDR1 and CDR2 (germline): SGHDN, FVKESK. CDR3 size: 20 residues. V was pared by 0 bases and J by 2 bases, with 14 bases of the junction left unmatched. The CDR3 bases are TGTGCCAGCAGCCAAGATGAGAATGGCGGGGGGGCCTTAACCTACAATGAGCAGTTCTTC. Amino acids: CASSQDENGGGALTYNEQFF.

The chain couples TRBV4-3 to TRBJ2-1, with 9 bases identical to TRBD2. This CDR3 has 18 residues. Per the germline V gene, CDR1 is LGHNA and CDR2 is YSLEER. Trimming cost V 6 bases and J 2 bases; bases outside gene matches: 14. In nucleotides, the CDR3 is TGCGCCAGCAGTGAGTCGGTAGCGGGAGTTTGGGCCTACAATGAGCAGTTCTTC. It translates to CASSESVAGVWAYNEQFF.

This chain links TRBV27 with TRBJ2-1; D not resolved. The V end was cut by 6 bases, the J end by 3 bases, with 3 bases between. The germline CDR1 and CDR2 sequences are MNHEY and SMNVEV (reference sequence). The CDR3 covers 11 residues. CDR3 residues: CASRLYNEQFF. The CDR3 DNA is TGTGCCAGCAGACTCTACAATGAGCAGTTCTTC.

This chain links TRBV4-2 with TRBJ2-6, with D tentatively TRBD2 (5 bases). The CDR3 is made up of 18 amino acids. Trimming pared 0 bases from V and 0 bases from J, leaving 12 bases between. CDR1 and CDR2 from the germline V gene are LGHNA and YNFKEQ. The CDR3 DNA reads as TGTGCCAGCAGCCAAGATCACGGGGTAAGCTCTGGGGCCAACGTCCTGACTTTC. Translated, it gives CASSQDHGVSSGANVLTF.

This chain uses TRBV19 with TRBJ1-1, with no clear D. The CDR3 is 16 amino acids. V gave up 5 bases and J gave up 0 bases, with 16 bases separating them. Germline V CDR1 and CDR2: LNHDA, SQIVND (reference sequence). CDR3 in DNA: TGTGCCAGTAGTCCCCCGGGAGATCGAATGAACACTGAAGCTTTCTTT. Encoded protein: CASSPPGDRMNTEAFF.

The chain has TRBV14 and TRBJ2-3; D is uncertain. Trimming took off 4 bases at V and 2 bases at J, with 16 bases between the two ends. There are 16 residues in the CDR3. Per the germline V gene, CDR1 is SGHDN and CDR2 is FVKESK. The CDR3 bases are TGTGCCAGCAGCCCGATCATTGGCATTTTCACAGATACGCAGTATTTT. It codes for CASSPIIGIFTDTQYF.

The rearrangement links TRBV4-2 to TRBJ1-5, with TRBD1 matching 7 bases. Germline V gives CDR1 LGHNA, CDR2 YNFKEQ. The V segment lost 4 bases and the J segment 0 bases; nucleotides outside the gene matches: 6. The CDR3 runs 16 residues. CDR3 amino acids: CASSPGTANSNQPQHF. The DNA for the CDR3 is TGTGCCAGCAGCCCCGGGACAGCTAATAGCAATCAGCCCCAGCATTTT.

This rearrangement joins TRBV5-1 to TRBJ1-3; weak D call: TRBD1 (5 bases). CDR1 is SGHRS and CDR2 is YFSETQ in the germline V gene. Trimming took off 0 bases at V and 4 bases at J, with 8 bases between the two ends. CDR3 length: 14 residues. CDR3 sequence (DNA): TGCGCCAGCAGCTTGGTAAACAGGGGAAACACCATATATTTT. This translates into CASSLVNRGNTIYF. The full variable domain, with the rest looked up from reference TRBV5-1 and TRBJ1-3, is KAGVTQTPRYLIKTRGQQVTLSCSPISGHRSVSWYQQTPGQGLQFLFEYFSETQRNKGNFPGRFSGRQFSNSRSEMNVSTLELGDSALYLCASSLVNRGNTIYFGEGSWLTVV.

This clone has only one observation. The chain has TRBV5-6 and TRBJ1-1; no clear D gene. The CDR3 sequence is 14 residues long. Germline V CDR1 and CDR2: SGHDT, YYEEEE. V shed 1 base and J shed 4 bases, with 11 bases lying between them. The CDR3 DNA reads TGTGCCAGCAGCTTGAACCCCAAGAGCACTGAAGCTTTCTTT. Its translation: CASSLNPKSTEAFF.

This rearrangement joins TRBV11-3 to TRBJ2-7; TRBD1 matches 8 bases. The CDR3 spans 15 residues. From germline, CDR1 is SGHNT and CDR2 YENEEA. The V and J ends lost 1 base and 2 bases, in that order; junction bases with no gene match: 4. CDR3 bases: TGTGCCAGCAGCTTAGGGACAGGGAAGACCTACGAGCAGTACTTC. It is translated as CASSLGTGKTYEQYF.

This chain joins TRBV18 and TRBJ2-7; TRBD2 matches at 8 bases. Germline CDR1 and CDR2: KGHSH and LQKENI. The CDR3 sequence is 16 residues long. J gave up 1 base and V 3 bases, and 8 bases lay outside the gene matches. For the CDR3, the DNA is TGTGCCAGCTCACCCGCCGGACTAGCAGGGTCCTACGAGCAGTACTTC. Translation: CASSPAGLAGSYEQYF.

The rearrangement links TRBV2 to TRBJ2-5; 13 bases agree with TRBD2. Germline loops: CDR1 SNHLY, CDR2 FYNNEI. The CDR3 contains 14 residues. Trimming took 11 bases from V and 11 from J; bases not matched to a gene: 14. The CDR3: CAGGVGLAGEEQYF. The CDR3 DNA is TGTGCCGGGGGGGTCGGACTAGCGGGAGAAGAGCAGTACTTC.

V usage is TRBV28 and J usage is TRBJ1-1; D is uncertain. V was pared by 7 bases and J by 9 bases, with 12 bases between. CDR1 and CDR2 (germline): MDHEN, SYDVKM. The CDR3 spans 11 residues. This CDR3 reads CASTVGLQAFF. The CDR3 bases are TGTGCCAGCACCGTAGGACTACAAGCTTTCTTT. The variable domain in full, completed from reference TRBV28 and TRBJ1-1, reads DVKVTQSSRYLVKRTGEKVFLECVQDMDHENMFWYRQDPGLGLRLIYFSYDVKMKEKGDIPEGYSVSREKKERFSLILESASTNQTSMYLCASTVGLQAFFGQGTRLTVV.

This clone appeared a few times. In DNA form, the CDR3 reads TGTGCCAGCAGCCCACCCTCCAGCGCGGGGCCACTTCGGTTCTTC. Residues: CASSPPSSAGPLRFF. The chain combines TRBV7-8 with TRBJ2-1, with TRBD2 as a possible D gene (6 bases). Trimming took off 5 bases at V and 15 bases at J, with 26 bases between the two ends. Looked up from germline, CDR1 is SGHVS and CDR2 is FQNEAQ. The CDR3 spans 15 residues.